This T cell receptor (beta chain) was identified in a study of T cells expressing NK-cell markers. In the study overall: Among the eight sequenced donors, seven tested HCMV-seropositive and one tested seronegative.

Comment on this clonotype: Its specificity is not known.

Study results and limitations: Evidence did not settle whether expanded NKG2C+ T cell clones targeted HCMV. A range of roughly 1.0-8% of CD8+ T cells consisted of dominant NKG2C+ clonotypes in 5 or 6 donors.

Scientists made TCR beta cDNA using 5'RACE template switching with UMIs. TCRdb re-called the 5' RACE reads and gives one entry per CDR3 protein, without DNA. Reported are about 390,000 distinct CDR3 sequences; the ten largest clones contain about 10%. This receptor was obtained from a woman aged 45 to 65 in good health. Sample: blood T cells: a sorted CD56 or NKG2C T cell subset, CD4+ or CD8+ T cells, or bulk PBMC T cells (not recorded which).

CDR3 amino acids: CASSDAGGSQTGELFF. The genes are TRBV6-4 and TRBJ2-2; the D call from TCRdb, TRBD1, cannot be confirmed without DNA. The CDR3 sequence is 16 residues long. Germline-derived CDR1 and CDR2 are MRHNA and SNTAGT.